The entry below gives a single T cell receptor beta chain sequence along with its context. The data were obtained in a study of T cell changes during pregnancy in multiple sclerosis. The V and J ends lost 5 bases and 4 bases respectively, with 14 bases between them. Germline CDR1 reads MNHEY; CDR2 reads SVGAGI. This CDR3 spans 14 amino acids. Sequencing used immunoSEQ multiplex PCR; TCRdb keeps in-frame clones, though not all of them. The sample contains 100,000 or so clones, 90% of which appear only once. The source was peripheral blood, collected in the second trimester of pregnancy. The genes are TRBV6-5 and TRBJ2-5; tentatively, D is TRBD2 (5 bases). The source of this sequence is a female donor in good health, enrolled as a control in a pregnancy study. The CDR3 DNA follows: TGTGCCAGCAGTCCCTCACACGGAGGAGAGACCCAGTACTTC. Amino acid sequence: CASSPSHGGETQYF.